The next 27 T cell receptor beta chains were all read from a single sample in a study of blood T cells in healthy people across ages. Together with a sample-barcoded 5' primer, a J-beta primer mix was included in a second PCR lasting about 7 to 11 cycles. MiXCR, run by TCRdb on the 5' RACE reads, gives a single entry per CDR3 protein. This table holds about 640,000 distinct CDR3 sequences, about 53% found once. Sequences were obtained from blood. These receptors came from a man in his 60s in good health.

The rearrangement uses TRBV29-1 and TRBJ1-4; a possible D gene is TRBD1 (5 bases). Trimming took 4 bases from V and 0 from J, leaving 21 bases between them. Germline V CDR1 and CDR2: SQVTM, ANQGSEA. The CDR3 contains 18 residues. CDR3 region: CSVVLQGGTESTNEKLFF. The CDR3 bases are TGCAGCGTTGTTCTCCAAGGCGGGACGGAATCAACTAATGAAAAACTGTTTTTT.

This clonotype was recorded only once. The rearrangement uses TRBV7-9 and TRBJ2-3; D may correspond to TRBD1 or TRBD2 (5 bases each). The CDR3 extends over 15 amino acids. Per the germline V gene, CDR1 is SEHNR and CDR2 is FQNEAQ (reference sequence). V was cut by 6 bases and J by 0 bases, with 13 bases left in between. CDR3 nucleotide sequence: TGTGCCAGCAGTCTCAGGGAGCCTAGCACAGATACGCAGTATTTT. Translating gives CASSLREPSTDTQYF.

This clonotype was recorded a few times. This could be a read error, since a much larger clone is one nucleotide away. The chain is built from TRBV10-2 and TRBJ2-7; 9 positions agree with TRBD1. V lost 8 bases to trimming and J lost 6 bases; unmatched junction nucleotides: 11. Germline lookup yields CDR1 WSHSY and CDR2 SAAADI. The CDR3 spans 14 residues. The chain's CDR3 is CASGGTGQGGEQYF. CDR3 nucleotides: TGCGCCAGCGGTGGCACGGGACAGGGTGGCGAGCAGTACTTC.

This rearrangement joins TRBV11-2 to TRBJ1-2, with a weak D call TRBD1 (6 bases). Trimming stripped 1 base from V and 4 bases from J, with 13 bases between. The CDR3 is made up of 15 amino acids. Germline lookup yields CDR1 SGHAT and CDR2 FQNNGV. The CDR3 coding sequence is TGTGCCAGCAGCTTAGGGGGGGCCGACTCCTATGGCTACACCTTC. Its translation is CASSLGGADSYGYTF.

A single count supports this clonotype. The CDR3 region is CSALPWDRPQETQYF. In DNA, the CDR3 is TGCAGTGCTCTACCCTGGGACAGGCCACAAGAGACCCAGTACTTC. This chain joins TRBV20-1 and TRBJ2-5; TRBD1 aligns across 8 bases. CDR1 DFQATT and CDR2 SNEGSKA come from the germline V gene (reference sequence). V shed 5 bases, J shed 2 bases, and the junction held 10 bases outside the gene matches. CDR3 length equals 15 residues.

J is TRBJ2-1 and V is TRBV6-4, with 10 bases lining up with TRBD2. V gave up 1 base and J gave up 10 bases; unmatched junction bases: 7. CDR1 is MRHNA, CDR2 SNTAGT, per germline. The CDR3 has 15 amino acids. CDR3 sequence (DNA): TGTGCCAGCAGTGACTTCAGCGGGGGGGCACGGGAGCAGTTCTTC. As protein: CASSDFSGGAREQFF.

This rearrangement joins TRBV5-1 to TRBJ2-3; D gene unclear. This CDR3 has 15 residues. V lost 4 bases to trimming and J lost 6 bases, with 18 bases between them. Germline CDR1 and CDR2: SGHRS and YFSETQ. CDR3 in amino acids: CASSPGRLLVDTQYF. CDR3 coding DNA: TGCGCCAGCAGCCCCGGACGCCTGCTCGTGGATACGCAGTATTTT.

The table lists this clonotype with a few counts. This rearrangement joins TRBV18 to TRBJ1-1, with D unresolved. The V gene lost 1 base and the J gene lost 0 bases, with 3 bases spanning the gap. This CDR3 is built from 13 residues. Germline lookup yields CDR1 KGHSH and CDR2 LQKENI. CDR3 in DNA: TGTGCCAGCTCACCACTGATGAACACTGAAGCTTTCTTT. Encoded protein: CASSPLMNTEAFF.

The chain joins TRBV6-6 to TRBJ2-5; TRBD2 matches 9 bases. The J call may be wrong; the DNA end is better matched by TRBJ2-1. In germline, CDR1 is MNHNY, CDR2 SVGAGI (reference sequence). The CDR3 totals 17 residues. The CDR3 sequence is CASTTREAGGSQETQFF. CDR3 nucleotide sequence: TGTGCCAGCACCACACGGGAAGCGGGGGGTTCCCAAGAGACCCAGTTCTTC.

The chain combines TRBV13 with TRBJ2-1; tentative D call: TRBD2 (6 bases). Matching the DNA end better, TRBJ2-7 makes the J call doubtful. CDR1 is PRHDT, CDR2 FYEKMQ, per germline (reference sequence). This CDR3 has 16 residues. The CDR3 nucleotides are TGTGCCAGCGGTACCGGTGGCGGGGATTACTACAATGAGCAGTACTTC. This translates into CASGTGGGDYYNEQYF.

The sample holds a few counts of this clonotype. The gene calls are TRBV29-1 and TRBJ2-1; TRBD1 matches at 10 bases. Germline assignment: CDR1 SQVTM and CDR2 ANQGSEA. The CDR3 covers 14 residues. J lost 8 bases, V lost 5 bases, and 9 bases had no gene match. DNA of the CDR3: TGCAGCGTTTGGGGGGGACAGGGGTCTGATGAGCAGTTCTTC. Residues: CSVWGGQGSDEQFF.

Ten or more counts support this clonotype. With a much larger clone just one base away, this may be a read error. The chain uses TRBV10-3 and TRBJ1-6; no clear D gene. Between the trimmed V and J ends, which lost 5 bases and 0 bases, there was a span of 5 bases. The CDR3 has 14 residues. The V gene's germline CDR1 is ENHRY and CDR2 SYGVKD. CDR3 nucleotides: TGTGCCATCAGTACCTGCTCCTATAATTCACCCCTCCACTTT. This sequence encodes CAISTCSYNSPLHF.

Comment on this clonotype: Given a much more abundant clone one base away, this may be a read error. The chain combines TRBV27 with TRBJ2-1; a possible D gene is TRBD2 (5 bases). CDR3 length: 14 amino acids. With 5 bases removed from V and 4 bases from J, the gap between germline ends came to 12 bases. CDR1 is MNHEY and CDR2 is SMNVEV in the germline V gene (reference sequence). The CDR3 DNA is TGTGCCAGCAGTATAAAGAGGGATTACAATGAGCAGTTCTTC. As protein: CASSIKRDYNEQFF.

The rearrangement links TRBV5-1 to TRBJ2-7; D possibly corresponds to TRBD2 (6 bases). The V gene's germline CDR1 is SGHRS and CDR2 YFSETQ. V was trimmed by 0 bases and J by 6 bases, leaving 13 bases between them. The CDR3 covers 14 residues. CDR3: CASSLAGVQGEQYF. The CDR3 DNA sequence: TGCGCCAGCAGCTTGGCGGGGGTTCAGGGCGAGCAGTACTTC.

This rearrangement joins TRBV6-6 to TRBJ1-2; D might be TRBD1 (6 bases). The CDR3 covers 14 residues. The V and J ends lost 4 bases and 4 bases respectively, with 13 bases between them. Looked up from germline, CDR1 is MNHNY and CDR2 is SVGAGI (reference sequence). Written as DNA, the CDR3 is TGTGCCAGCAGTTGGGAACAGGGTCGCTATGGCTACACCTTC. It encodes CASSWEQGRYGYTF.

The rearrangement joins TRBV4-1 to TRBJ2-7; no firm D call. V was trimmed by 0 bases and J by 0 bases, leaving 6 bases between them. The CDR3 consists of 14 residues. The germline V gene has CDR1 MGHRA and CDR2 YSYEKL. The CDR3: CASSQELGSYEQYF. The CDR3 coding sequence is TGCGCCAGCAGCCAAGAGCTGGGCTCCTACGAGCAGTACTTC.

A few counts support this clonotype. The V and J genes are TRBV10-3 and TRBJ1-2, with 9 positions matching TRBD1. V gave up 10 bases and J gave up 4 bases; unmatched junction bases: 7. Germline CDR1 ENHRY, CDR2 SYGVKD. The CDR3 is 13 amino acids. CDR3 in DNA: TGTGCCAGCTCAGGACAGGGGACCTATGGCTACACCTTC. It translates to CASSGQGTYGYTF.

This clonotype has only a few counts. V and J are TRBV6-5 and TRBJ2-5, with 7 bases that match TRBD1. V lost 6 bases to trimming and J lost 5 bases; unmatched junction nucleotides: 12. The CDR3 extends over 15 amino acids. The V gene's germline CDR1 is MNHEY and CDR2 SVGAGI. The DNA for the CDR3 is TGTGCCAGCAGGTCCATAGGGGGCGAGGGGGAGACCCAGTACTTC. Its translation: CASRSIGGEGETQYF.

J is TRBJ2-6 and V is TRBV7-9; no firm D call. The CDR3 has 14 amino acids. V was clipped by 3 bases and J by 3 bases, with 6 bases between them. Germline lookup yields CDR1 SEHNR and CDR2 FQNEAQ (reference sequence). DNA of the CDR3: TGTGCCAGCAGCTTTGGGGTTGGGGCCAACGTCCTGACTTTC. This encodes CASSFGVGANVLTF.

The chain employs TRBV3-1 and TRBJ2-7; TRBD1 matches 7 bases. The DNA matches TRBJ2-5 better at its end, which makes the J call doubtful. Germline V lookup: CDR1 LGHDT, CDR2 YNNKEL (reference sequence). CDR3 length equals 15 residues. CDR3 bases: TGTGCCAGCAGCCTCGCGACAGGGAGATGGGAGACCCAGTACTTC. Translated, it gives CASSLATGRWETQYF.

For this clonotype: Germline is not matched at one junction end, which may reflect a read error. V and J are TRBV6-2 or TRBV6-3 and TRBJ2-5; D gene ambiguous. CDR3 length: 15 amino acids. Germline V gene sequence: CDR1 MNHEY, CDR2 SVGEGT. DNA for the CDR3: TGTACCAGCAGTTACGGGCTCGCAACCCAAGAGACCCAGTACTTC. It encodes CTSSYGLATQETQYF.

This clonotype was detected a few times. This rearrangement joins TRBV7-2 to TRBJ2-5; D is ambiguous. The CDR3 is 13 amino acids. V was shortened by 0 bases and J by 4 bases, with 6 bases between the two germline ends. Germline CDR1 SGHTA, CDR2 FQGNSA. Here the CDR3 reads CASSLAYVETQYF. The CDR3 region has the DNA TGTGCCAGCAGCTTAGCTTATGTAGAGACCCAGTACTTC.

This clonotype was counted only a few times. The chain joins TRBV5-5 to TRBJ2-5; D uncertain. The CDR3 is 13 amino acids. V was clipped by 3 bases and J by 1 base, with 7 bases between them. The germline gives CDR1 SGHKS, CDR2 YYEKEE (reference sequence). CDR3 in DNA: TGTGCCAGCAGCTCCATTATCCAAGAGACCCAGTACTTC. This codes for CASSSIIQETQYF. Full variable domain (remainder filled in from reference TRBV5-5 and TRBJ2-5): DAGVTQSPTHLIKTRGQQVTLRCSPISGHKSVSWYQQVLGQGPQFIFQYYEKEERGRGNFPDRFSARQFPNYSSELNVNALLLGDSALYLCASSSIIQETQYFGPGTRLLVL.

The J gene is TRBJ2-5, the V gene TRBV20-1, with D unresolved. The end of the DNA is better explained by TRBJ2-7, so the J call may be wrong. The CDR3 length is 11 residues. In germline, CDR1 is DFQATT, CDR2 SNEGSKA (reference sequence). CDR3 in amino acids: CSARDVREQYF. CDR3 bases: TGCAGTGCTAGAGATGTCCGCGAGCAGTACTTC.

This clonotype was seen just once. V gene TRBV12-3 or TRBV12-4 combines with J gene TRBJ1-1; a possible D gene is TRBD1 (5 bases). V shed 8 bases and J shed 4 bases, with 17 bases lying between them. The CDR3 sequence is 14 residues long. Here the CDR3 reads CASHLGPRGTEAFF. CDR3 nucleotide sequence: TGTGCCAGCCACCTGGGACCGAGGGGCACTGAAGCTTTCTTT.

This clonotype was recorded a few times. The genes are TRBV3-1 and TRBJ1-2; tentatively, D is TRBD1 (5 bases). Trimming took 2 bases from V and 2 from J, leaving 6 bases between them. CDR1 LGHDT and CDR2 YNNKEL come from the germline V gene (reference sequence). This CDR3 is built from 13 residues. Here the CDR3 DNA reads TGTGCCAGCAGCCAACGACAGAACTATGGCTACACCTTC. Its protein product is CASSQRQNYGYTF. The full variable domain, with the rest looked up from reference TRBV3-1 and TRBJ1-2, is DTAVSQTPKYLVTQMGNDKSIKCEQNLGHDTMYWYKQDSKKFLKIMFSYNNKELIINETVPNRFSPKSPDKAHLNLHINSLELGDSAVYFCASSQRQNYGYTFGSGTRLTVV.

This clonotype was picked up a small number of times. The chain links TRBV7-2 to TRBJ2-1; D remains ambiguous. Germline values: CDR1 SGHTA, CDR2 FQGNSA. Trimming pared 7 bases from V and 4 bases from J, leaving 17 bases between. CDR3 length: 15 residues. CDR3 loop: CASTLGRVGYNEQFF. The CDR3, as DNA: TGTGCCAGCACCCTTGGACGGGTGGGATACAATGAGCAGTTCTTC.